This TCR beta chain came from a study of blood T cell repertoires in COVID-19. Study-level information: Specimens from acute and convalescent COVID-19 originated in the United States, Italy and Spain. PBMCs, B-cell-depleted T cells, or T cells provided the cDNA or gDNA that made up the material.

Only one count was recorded for this clone. Original methodology: Estimated nucleated cell counts came from reference gene primer amplification. The repertoire was sequenced with immunoSEQ multiplex PCR; TCRdb's copy has only in-frame clones and lacks some. The DNA was the basis for D and trimming; V, J and clone size are from that table. The sample comprises about 310,000 clones, 80% to 90% of which are singletons, and 1% rests with the top ten. The CDR3 is made up of 13 amino acids. Trimming took off 7 bases at V and 3 bases at J, with 11 bases between the two ends. Germline V gene sequence: CDR1 LNHDA, CDR2 SQIVND (reference sequence).

V usage is TRBV19 and J usage is TRBJ2-3, with unresolved D. Sequencing was done on a sample of peripheral blood. The TCR originated in a man aged 50 to 59 with active or convalescent COVID-19. Here the CDR3 reads CASNLLETDTQYF. As DNA, the CDR3 is TGTGCCAGTAACTTACTTGAGACAGATACGCAGTATTTT. The full variable domain, completed using reference TRBV19 and TRBJ2-3, is DGGITQSPKYLFRKEGQNVTLSCEQNLNHDAMYWYRQDPGQGLRLIYYSQIVNDFQKGDIAEGYSVSREKKESFPLTVTSAQKNPTAFYLCASNLLETDTQYFGPGTRLTVL.